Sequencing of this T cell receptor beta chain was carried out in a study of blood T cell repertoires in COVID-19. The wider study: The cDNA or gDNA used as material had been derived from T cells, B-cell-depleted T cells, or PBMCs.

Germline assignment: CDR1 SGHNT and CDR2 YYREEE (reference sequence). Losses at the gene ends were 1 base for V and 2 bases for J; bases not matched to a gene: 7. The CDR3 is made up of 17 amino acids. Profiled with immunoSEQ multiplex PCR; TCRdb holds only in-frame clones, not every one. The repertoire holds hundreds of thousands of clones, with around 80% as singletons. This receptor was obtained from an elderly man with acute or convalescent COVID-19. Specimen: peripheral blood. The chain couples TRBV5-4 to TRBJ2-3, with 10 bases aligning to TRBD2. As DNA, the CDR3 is TGTGCCAGCAGCTTGCCTGCACTAGCGGGGATCACAGATACGCAGTATTTT. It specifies CASSLPALAGITDTQYF.